This record concerns one T cell receptor (beta chain) sequence. Its antigen remains unidentified. The data originate from a study of T-cell memory formation after mild COVID-19. Using its own MiXCR run on the 5' RACE reads, TCRdb lists one record per CDR3 protein. The table includes almost 350,000 distinct CDR3 sequences, less than 25% detected once. V was trimmed by 4 bases and J by 7 bases, leaving 12 bases between them. The CDR3 is 13 amino acids. CDR1 and CDR2 (germline): SGHRS, YFSETQ. General study findings and limits: The study found balanced CD4/CD8 in clones contracting day 15 to 85 and a CD4+ lean in later expanders. Pre-infection memory already had some responding clones, implying cross-reactive memory joined.

The chain recombines TRBV5-1 with TRBJ2-4; no clear D gene. The sample comprised PBMCs or a T cell subset sorted from them (not recorded which). This sequence originates from a man aged 18 to 35 who had mild COVID-19 (a few samples of this study predate the infection). Cell type and time point are not known. The DNA of the CDR3 is TGCGCCAGCAGCCCCATTCAGAACAACATTCAGTACTTC. Protein product: CASSPIQNNIQYF.